Listed here are 27 T cell receptor beta chains from one sample, sequenced in a study of radiation and T cells in renal cell carcinoma. The protocol was immunoSEQ multiplex PCR, while the TCRdb copy is restricted to in-frame clones and leaves out a portion. The sample consists of some 100,000 clones, over 65% of them appearing once. Time point in this sample: baseline pretreatment blood. Stated treatment: 15 Gy SBRT to primary tumor, nephrectomy 4 weeks later. Material: blood, obtained from a patient whose treatment included radiotherapy and nephrectomy. The source is a man in his 60s with renal cell carcinoma.

The chain carries TRBV5-1 and TRBJ1-4; D is perhaps TRBD1 (5 bases). CDR3 length equals 16 residues. V was trimmed by 0 bases and J by 2 bases, leaving 11 bases between them. The V gene's germline CDR1 is SGHRS and CDR2 YFSETQ. The CDR3 here is CASSLDIWGTNEKLFF. The CDR3 DNA reads as TGCGCCAGCAGCTTGGATATTTGGGGGACTAATGAAAAACTGTTTTTT.

This chain joins TRBV28 and TRBJ1-2, with TRBD1 as a possible D gene (5 bases). Germline CDR1 and CDR2: MDHEN and SYDVKM. The CDR3 runs 14 residues. Trimming stripped 5 bases from V and 4 bases from J, with 14 bases between. CDR3 amino acids: CASSLRQGLYGYTF. The CDR3 DNA reads TGTGCCAGCAGTCTCCGGCAGGGTCTCTATGGCTACACCTTC.

The chain has TRBV18 and TRBJ2-7; 11 bases align to TRBD2. The CDR3 covers 17 residues. The V gene's germline CDR1 is KGHSH and CDR2 LQKENI. V trimming: 2 bases; J trimming: 3 bases; junction bases outside the gene matches: 9. The CDR3 region has the DNA TGTGCCAGCTCACCATCCCCCGGGACTAGCGGCCTCTACGAGCAGTACTTC. Translated: CASSPSPGTSGLYEQYF. Looking up the rest from reference TRBV18 and TRBJ2-7 gives the full variable domain: NAGVMQNPRHLVRRRGQEARLRCSPMKGHSHVYWYRQLPEEGLKFMVYLQKENIIDESGMPKERFSAEFPKEGPSILRIQQVVRGDSAAYFCASSPSPGTSGLYEQYFGPGTRLTVT.

This chain joins TRBV7-8 and TRBJ2-4; D is ambiguous. V lost 1 base to trimming and J lost 0 bases, with 10 bases between them. The CDR3 has 16 amino acids. Per the germline V gene, CDR1 is SGHVS and CDR2 is FQNEAQ. The CDR3 loop reads CASSLDLSLAKNIQYF. The CDR3 region has the DNA TGTGCCAGCAGCTTAGACCTCAGTCTAGCCAAAAACATTCAGTACTTC. The full variable domain, in which reference TRBV7-8 and TRBJ2-4 provide the parts outside the CDR3, is GAGVSQSPRYKVAKRGQDVALRCDPISGHVSLFWYQQALGQGPEFLTYFQNEAQLDKSGLPSDRFFAERPEGSVSTLKIQRTQQEDSAVYLCASSLDLSLAKNIQYFGAGTRLSVL.

This chain connects TRBV7-6 to TRBJ1-1; D is unresolved. From germline, CDR1 is SGHVS and CDR2 FNYEAQ. V dropped 3 bases and J dropped 3 bases, with 14 bases sitting between them. The CDR3 contains 15 residues. The CDR3 spells CASSFIEKSYTEAFF. The DNA for the CDR3 is TGTGCCAGCAGCTTCATAGAGAAGTCTTACACTGAAGCTTTCTTT.

This chain connects TRBV4-1 to TRBJ1-2; tentatively, D is TRBD1 (5 bases). V was trimmed by 4 bases and J by 6 bases, leaving 21 bases between them. Germline-derived CDR1 and CDR2 are MGHRA and YSYEKL. The CDR3 sequence is 16 residues long. The CDR3 DNA sequence: TGCGCCAGCAGCCCGACCGAGCAGGGCCTTTACGATGGCTACACCTTC. Residues: CASSPTEQGLYDGYTF.

This clone is labeled as medium-sized. The rearrangement joins TRBV19 to TRBJ2-3; 7 nucleotides agree with TRBD1. The CDR3 covers 13 residues. V lost 10 bases and J lost 2; bases outside the gene matches: 6. The V gene's germline CDR1 is LNHDA and CDR2 SQIVND (reference sequence). CDR3 loop: CAIYDRATDTQYF. The CDR3 bases are TGTGCCATCTACGACAGGGCCACAGATACGCAGTATTTT.

The V call is TRBV2, the J call TRBJ1-2; D is possibly TRBD1 (6 bases). CDR3 size: 15 residues. Trimming shortened V by 4 bases and J by 6 bases, and 18 bases separated the two germline ends. Looked up from germline, CDR1 is SNHLY and CDR2 is FYNNEI. CDR3 coding DNA: TGTGCCAGCAGTGTCCTTCGGACAGTAAGAGATGGCTACACCTTC. Residues: CASSVLRTVRDGYTF.

The chain combines TRBV28 with TRBJ1-2, with D uncertain. Germline CDR1 is MDHEN and CDR2 is SYDVKM. The V end was cut by 7 bases, the J end by 0 bases, with 12 bases between. This CDR3 is built from 14 residues. The CDR3, as DNA: TGTGCCAGCAAGGAAGGGCCCGCTAACTATGGCTACACCTTC. As protein: CASKEGPANYGYTF.

CDR3 DNA sequence: TGTGCCAGCAGCGTACTAGCGGGAGGTTTAAATACGCAGTATTTT. Protein product: CASSVLAGGLNTQYF. The rearrangement uses TRBV2 and TRBJ2-3; 12 bases map to TRBD2. Germline CDR1 reads SNHLY; CDR2 reads FYNNEI. V lost 6 bases, J lost 7 bases, and 8 bases stayed unmatched. The CDR3 has 15 amino acids.

The chain uses TRBV12-2 and TRBJ2-7; the table's D call, TRBD2, was not checked against the DNA. TRBV12-2 is a known pseudogene. CDR3 size: 8 residues. The CDR3 is CARRGQYF. The CDR3 DNA sequence: TGTGCGCGACGGGGGCAGTACTTC.

The rearrangement joins TRBV5-1 to TRBJ2-7, with 7 bases aligning to TRBD1. CDR1 is SGHRS and CDR2 is YFSETQ in the germline V gene. The CDR3 sequence is 14 residues long. The trim removed 0 bases at V and 7 bases at J, leaving 7 bases unmatched. CDR3 amino acids: CASSLVGDSREQYF. The DNA of the CDR3 is TGCGCCAGCAGCTTGGTGGGGGACAGTCGGGAGCAGTACTTC.

The V and J genes are TRBV15 and TRBJ1-3; D might be TRBD1 (5 bases). Germline CDR1 is LNHNV and CDR2 is YYDKDF (reference sequence). The CDR3 covers 18 residues. V lost 0 bases and J lost 0, with 15 bases in between. This CDR3 reads CATSRDARGLSSGNTIYF. CDR3 nucleotide sequence: TGTGCCACCAGCAGAGATGCGAGGGGCCTTAGCTCTGGAAACACCATATATTTT.

The chain couples TRBV29-1 to TRBJ1-1; 7 bases are a match to TRBD1. The CDR3 is 11 amino acids. Germline V gene data show CDR1 as SQVTM and CDR2 as ANQGSEA. V was clipped by 4 bases and J by 8 bases; unmatched bases: 4. The CDR3 is CSVGNRGEAFF. CDR3 coding DNA: TGCAGCGTTGGGAACAGGGGCGAAGCTTTCTTT.

This clone was seen once. V and J are TRBV7-7 and TRBJ2-7, with a weak D call TRBD2 (5 bases). This CDR3 is 14 amino acids long. The V gene lost 5 bases and the J gene lost 8 bases, with 19 bases spanning the gap. Germline V gene data show CDR1 as SSHAT and CDR2 as FNYEAQ (reference sequence). Written as DNA, the CDR3 is TGTGCCAGCAGCGAAGGTGGAGGCGTCCTGCAGCAGTACTTC. The encoded protein is CASSEGGGVLQQYF.

The gene calls are TRBV21-1 and TRBJ2-7; the D call in the table, TRBD1, was not verified against the DNA. TRBV21-1 has pseudogene status. This CDR3 has 11 residues. The CDR3 sequence is CASSSQYEQYF. CDR3 coding DNA: TGTGCCAGCAGCTCCCAGTACGAGCAGTACTTC.

CDR3 protein: CASSGTGEAEEQFF. The CDR3, as DNA: TGTGCCAGCAGCGGGACAGGGGAGGCTGAAGAGCAGTTCTTC. The gene calls are TRBV5-6 and TRBJ2-1, with 10 nucleotides matching TRBD1. This CDR3 has 14 amino acids. Germline lookup yields CDR1 SGHDT and CDR2 YYEEEE. V lost 4 bases and J lost 10; bases outside the gene matches: 8.

The chain couples TRBV6-5 to TRBJ2-7; TRBD1 agrees at 8 bases. CDR1 is MNHEY, CDR2 SVGAGI, per germline. The CDR3 loop spans 14 amino acids. The V segment lost 6 bases and the J segment 4 bases; nucleotides outside the gene matches: 8. CDR3 bases: TGTGCCAGCAGAAGGGGGACAGGCCGGTACGAGCAGTACTTC. Its translation: CASRRGTGRYEQYF.

This sequence joins TRBV6-5 and TRBJ1-5; TRBD1 might be the D (5 bases). The CDR3 length is 15 residues. Germline V lookup: CDR1 MNHEY, CDR2 SVGAGI. Trimming removed 5 bases from V and 4 bases from J, with 15 bases in between. CDR3 region: CASSQTEGDNQPQHF. CDR3 sequence (DNA): TGTGCCAGCAGTCAGACAGAGGGTGATAATCAGCCCCAGCATTTT.

This sequence joins TRBV30 and TRBJ1-5, with 7 bases fitting TRBD1. Unmatched junction bases numbered 9, after V lost 8 bases and J lost 2 bases. The CDR3 runs to 14 residues. Germline-derived CDR1 and CDR2 are GTSNPN and SVGIG (reference sequence). CDR3 coding DNA: TGTGCCATGGACGTAAGGGGGCGCAATCAGCCCCAGCATTTT. Its translation is CAMDVRGRNQPQHF.

The chain links TRBV19 to TRBJ1-2; D perhaps matches TRBD1 (5 bases). The CDR3 spans 15 residues. From germline, CDR1 is LNHDA and CDR2 SQIVND (reference sequence). Between the trimmed V and J ends, which lost 6 bases and 4 bases, there was a span of 18 bases. The CDR3 region has the DNA TGTGCCAGTAGCACTACGGGGACCCCCTTCTATGGCTACACCTTC. Its translation: CASSTTGTPFYGYTF.

This clone was picked up one time. The rearrangement uses TRBV5-6 and TRBJ2-3; D not certain. V lost 3 bases, J lost 1 base, and 3 bases lay in between. From germline, CDR1 is SGHDT and CDR2 YYEEEE. The length of the CDR3 is 12 residues. The CDR3 loop reads CASSYGTDTQYF. Here the CDR3 DNA reads TGTGCCAGCAGCTATGGCACAGATACGCAGTATTTT.

The chain joins TRBV28 to TRBJ2-7; weak D call: TRBD1 (6 bases). In germline, CDR1 is MDHEN, CDR2 SYDVKM. V lost 6 bases, J lost 2 bases, and 23 bases lay in between. This CDR3 comprises 17 residues. The CDR3 bases are TGTGCCAGCAGCCTACGACCTCCAACTCCAGGGGCCTACGAGCAGTACTTC. Translation: CASSLRPPTPGAYEQYF.

The V and J genes are TRBV19 and TRBJ2-1, with 7 bases lining up with TRBD2. The germline CDR1 and CDR2 sequences are LNHDA and SQIVND (reference sequence). V gave up 5 bases and J gave up 6 bases; unmatched junction bases: 10. The CDR3 totals 15 residues. The DNA of the CDR3 is TGTGCCAGTAGTCCAAGACTAGCAGGTACCAATGAGCAGTTCTTC. Protein: CASSPRLAGTNEQFF.

V gene TRBV29-1 combines with J gene TRBJ1-2, with D hard to call. This CDR3 has 15 residues. The V end was cut by 4 bases, the J end by 8 bases, with 23 bases between. Per germline, CDR1 SQVTM and CDR2 ANQGSEA. The CDR3, as DNA: TGCAGCGTTGTCCTAGAGCCGGGGATTTCGGGCGGCTACACCTTC. Its translation: CSVVLEPGISGGYTF.

The gene calls are TRBV5-1 and TRBJ1-5; 8 bases fit TRBD1. The CDR3 runs 15 residues. Germline trimming cut 0 bases from V and 6 bases from J; bases unmatched to any gene: 5. From germline, CDR1 is SGHRS and CDR2 YFSETQ. CDR3 coding DNA: TGCGCCAGCAGCTTGGTGGCAGGGGGCACTCAGCCCCAGCATTTT. It encodes CASSLVAGGTQPQHF.

The rearrangement uses TRBV5-1 and TRBJ2-3; 8 nucleotides align to TRBD2. The CDR3 is 15 amino acids. Trimming at V came to 1 base and at J to 4 bases, leaving 5 bases not matched to a gene. Germline lookup yields CDR1 SGHRS and CDR2 YFSETQ. CDR3 sequence (DNA): TGCGCCAGCAGCTTGTCGGGAGGGCCCTCAGATACGCAGTATTTT. Translated: CASSLSGGPSDTQYF.